Each of the 22 T cell receptor beta chains below was sequenced from the same sample in a study of cytomegalovirus exposure and HLA in healthy donors. Researchers ran the PCR with 60 Vbeta and 13 Jbeta primers. Data came from immunoSEQ multiplex PCR; TCRdb stores just in-frame clones and leaves some out. The sample lists about 140,000 clones, approximately 62% occurring once. The sample consisted of PBMCs. Every receptor here comes from a human donor in good health.

This chain links TRBV6-6 with TRBJ2-7; 9 bases map to TRBD2. CDR3 length: 13 amino acids. V dropped 8 bases and J dropped 0; count of bases not matched to a gene: 2. Germline V CDR1 and CDR2: MNHNY, SVGAGI (reference sequence). DNA of the CDR3: TGTGCCAGCGGACTAGCGAACTCCTACGAGCAGTACTTC. It translates to CASGLANSYEQYF.

This clone has only a few counts. The chain is built from TRBV4-2 and TRBJ2-7; 9 nucleotides match TRBD1. V lost 3 bases and J lost 2; bases outside the gene matches: 5. Germline CDR1 reads LGHNA; CDR2 reads YNFKEQ. The CDR3 runs 15 residues. The CDR3 spells CASSQDRGPTYEQYF. As DNA, the CDR3 is TGTGCCAGCAGCCAGGACAGGGGTCCGACCTACGAGCAGTACTTC.

The chain combines TRBV18 with TRBJ1-5; TRBD1 is a possible D gene (6 bases). CDR1 KGHSH and CDR2 LQKENI come from the germline V gene. Trimming took 3 bases from V and 6 from J, leaving 12 bases between them. The CDR3 covers 14 residues. The CDR3 here is CASSPGTSAQPQHF. The CDR3 bases are TGTGCCAGCTCACCGGGGACATCGGCTCAGCCCCAGCATTTT.

This clone appeared a few times. The chain employs TRBV5-1 and TRBJ2-3; 9 bases are a match to TRBD1. Germline V gene sequence: CDR1 SGHRS, CDR2 YFSETQ. Trimming took 4 bases from V and 4 from J; bases not matched to a gene: 4. The CDR3 is 14 amino acids. CDR3 DNA: TGCGCCAGCAGCCCTCGACAGGGGGCAGATACGCAGTATTTT. It specifies CASSPRQGADTQYF.

This clone is a singleton in its sample. The chain joins TRBV4-1 to TRBJ2-7; possibly TRBD2 for D (5 bases). The V end was cut by 4 bases, the J end by 0 bases, with 10 bases between. CDR1 and CDR2 (germline): MGHRA, YSYEKL. The CDR3 has 14 residues. CDR3 residues: CASSPGGSSYEQYF. The CDR3 bases are TGCGCCAGCAGCCCTGGCGGGTCCTCCTACGAGCAGTACTTC.

Regarding this clone: The junction does not match germline at one end; this may be a read error. CDR3 amino acids: CSVEEGLGESGNTLYF. The CDR3 DNA reads TGCAGCGTTGAAGAAGGTTTGGGAGAGAGTGGAAACACCTTATATTTT. The V and J genes are TRBV29-1 and TRBJ1-3, with D unclear. This CDR3 is 16 amino acids long. The germline V gene encodes CDR1 SQVTM and CDR2 ANQGSEA.

The chain is built from TRBV5-1 and TRBJ1-1; D is uncertain. V was shortened by 4 bases and J by 1 base, with 8 bases between the two germline ends. The germline CDR1 and CDR2 sequences are SGHRS and YFSETQ. The CDR3 consists of 13 residues. Written as DNA, the CDR3 is TGCGCCAGCAGCCCGACACCGAACACTGAAGCTTTCTTT. Amino acid sequence: CASSPTPNTEAFF.

V is TRBV7-9 and J is TRBJ1-1; D perhaps matches TRBD1 (6 bases). Trimming cost V 7 bases and J 7 bases, with 13 bases left between them. The germline CDR1 and CDR2 sequences are SEHNR and FQNEAQ (reference sequence). The CDR3 runs 12 residues. CDR3 nucleotides: TGTGCCAGCACCAAGGGGGACCGTGAAGCTTTCTTT. Encoded protein: CASTKGDREAFF.

This clone appeared a few times. The gene calls are TRBV29-1 and TRBJ2-7; 10 nucleotides match TRBD2. J gave up 5 bases and V 6 bases, and 13 bases lay outside the gene matches. The CDR3 loop spans 15 amino acids. Per germline, CDR1 SQVTM and CDR2 ANQGSEA. DNA for the CDR3: TGCAGCGTAAACGGGCTAGCTAGCGGGAGTGACGAGCAGTACTTC. Protein: CSVNGLASGSDEQYF.

The chain links TRBV7-9 to TRBJ2-7, with 10 bases matching TRBD2. Trimming took 5 bases from V and 9 from J; bases not matched to a gene: 10. Germline V lookup: CDR1 SEHNR, CDR2 FQNEAQ (reference sequence). The CDR3 sequence is 14 residues long. This CDR3 is CASSRTSGTLGQYF. CDR3 DNA sequence: TGTGCCAGCAGCCGGACTAGCGGTACTCTAGGGCAGTACTTC.

The genes are TRBV7-8 and TRBJ2-3, with D unresolved. CDR1 is SGHVS and CDR2 is FQNEAQ in the germline V gene. CDR3 length: 13 amino acids. Trimming cost V 0 bases and J 3 bases, with 4 bases left between them. In DNA, the CDR3 is TGTGCCAGCAGCTTAGCGCGGACAGATACGCAGTATTTT. This encodes CASSLARTDTQYF.

In its sample, this clone was seen once. The genes are TRBV5-1 and TRBJ2-7, with D tentatively TRBD1 (6 bases). V was cut by 0 bases and J by 4 bases, with 8 bases left in between. Germline V gene lookup returns CDR1 SGHRS and CDR2 YFSETQ. The CDR3 runs to 13 residues. CDR3 region: CASSLGGRYEQYF. The CDR3 bases are TGCGCCAGCAGCTTGGGGGGGCGTTACGAGCAGTACTTC.

The chain uses TRBV27 and TRBJ2-7, with 7 bases identical to TRBD2. Trimming cost V 6 bases and J 3 bases; bases outside gene matches: 11. The CDR3 has 15 amino acids. Looked up from germline, CDR1 is MNHEY and CDR2 is SMNVEV (reference sequence). In DNA form, the CDR3 reads TGTGCCAGCAGAACCACCATAGCGGGTCTCTACGAGCAGTACTTC. This sequence encodes CASRTTIAGLYEQYF.

This chain links TRBV2 with TRBJ2-5, with TRBD2 matching over 16 bases. Germline CDR1 reads SNHLY; CDR2 reads FYNNEI. The junction had 8 bases not matched to a gene; V was cut back by 5 bases and J by 5 bases. The CDR3 runs to 17 residues. The CDR3 spells CASSPGTSGRVGETQYF. The CDR3 coding sequence is TGTGCCAGCAGTCCCGGGACTAGCGGGAGGGTAGGGGAGACCCAGTACTTC.

The genes are TRBV2 and TRBJ2-7; D is possibly TRBD2 (6 bases). The CDR3 runs 12 residues. V lost 6 bases and J lost 4, with 10 bases in between. Germline assignment: CDR1 SNHLY and CDR2 FYNNEI. CDR3 residues: CASSRTNYEQYF. The DNA for the CDR3 is TGTGCCAGCAGCAGGACTAATTACGAGCAGTACTTC.

The genes are TRBV5-3 and TRBJ2-1; 10 bases are shared with TRBD2. TRBV5-3 is recorded as an ORF, its role being uncertain. The CDR3 consists of 14 residues. V gave up 4 bases and J gave up 9 bases; unmatched junction bases: 7. The CDR3 reads CARSPESGRGEQFF. In nucleotides, the CDR3 is TGTGCCAGAAGCCCGGAGAGCGGGAGGGGTGAGCAGTTCTTC.

This chain connects TRBV19 to TRBJ2-3; 10 nucleotides align to TRBD2. J lost 0 bases, V lost 7 bases, and 10 bases had no gene match. CDR1 LNHDA and CDR2 SQIVND come from the germline V gene (reference sequence). This CDR3 has 17 amino acids. CDR3 bases: TGTGCCAGTAAGGAGCTAGCGGGGGTTTCGAGCACAGATACGCAGTATTTT. Translated: CASKELAGVSSTDTQYF.

This clone was observed once. CDR3 DNA: TGTGTCAGAAGCCACACGGGGAACACCTATAATTCACCCCTCCACTTT. It codes for CVRSHTGNTYNSPLHF. The rearrangement joins TRBV7-5 to TRBJ1-6. TRBV7-5 is listed as a pseudogene. CDR3 length equals 16 residues.

V usage is TRBV2 and J usage is TRBJ2-2, with D perhaps TRBD2 (5 bases). CDR1 and CDR2 (germline): SNHLY, FYNNEI. The CDR3 has 16 amino acids. Deletions cut 3 bases from V and 5 bases from J, with 16 bases between. The CDR3 region has the DNA TGTGCCAGCAGTGATTTAGGTGGGAGAGGGACCGGGGAGCTGTTTTTT. The encoded protein is CASSDLGGRGTGELFF.

V and J are TRBV2 and TRBJ2-5; possible D gene TRBD1, 5 bases. Germline assignment: CDR1 SNHLY and CDR2 FYNNEI. V lost 3 bases and J lost 1, with 9 bases in between. The CDR3 has 14 amino acids. CDR3 sequence reads: CASSEGRAQETQYF. The CDR3 DNA follows: TGTGCCAGCAGTGAGGGCAGGGCCCAAGAGACCCAGTACTTC.

A remark on this clone: Additional DNA sequences in this sample encode the identical CDR3. V and J are TRBV12-5 and TRBJ2-7, with TRBD2 matching over 10 bases. The CDR3 extends over 15 amino acids. Trimming at V came to 5 bases and at J to 3 bases, leaving 7 bases not matched to a gene. Per the germline V gene, CDR1 is LGHNT and CDR2 is FRNRAP. The CDR3 here is CASGLRTSGNYEQYF. CDR3 bases: TGTGCTAGTGGTCTCCGGACTAGCGGAAACTACGAGCAGTACTTC.

The chain is built from TRBV2 and TRBJ2-3; TRBD1 matches 7 bases. This CDR3 is built from 17 residues. The germline gives CDR1 SNHLY, CDR2 FYNNEI. V lost 3 bases and J lost 1; bases outside the gene matches: 10. The CDR3 spells CASSDLQGSLGTDTQYF. The CDR3 DNA follows: TGTGCCAGCAGTGATTTACAGGGGAGCCTAGGCACAGATACGCAGTATTTT.